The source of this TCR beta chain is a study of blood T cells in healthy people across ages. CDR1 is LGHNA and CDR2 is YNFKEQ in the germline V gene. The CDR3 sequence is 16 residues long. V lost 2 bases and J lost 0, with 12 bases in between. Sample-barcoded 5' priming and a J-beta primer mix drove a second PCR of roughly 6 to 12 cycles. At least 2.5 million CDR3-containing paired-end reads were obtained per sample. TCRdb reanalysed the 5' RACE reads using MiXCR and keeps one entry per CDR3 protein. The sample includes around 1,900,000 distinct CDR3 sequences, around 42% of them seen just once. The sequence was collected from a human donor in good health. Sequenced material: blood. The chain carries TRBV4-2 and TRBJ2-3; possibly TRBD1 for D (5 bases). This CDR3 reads CASSQPQGMSTDTQYF. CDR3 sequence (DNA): TGTGCCAGCAGCCAACCTCAGGGAATGAGCACAGATACGCAGTATTTT.